The 9 T cell receptor beta chains listed next were all sequenced from one sample in a study of blood T cell repertoires in COVID-19. Here immunoSEQ multiplex PCR was the method, and the copy in TCRdb shows in-frame clones only, minus some. The table records some 70,000 clones, 79% of them present only once. What was sequenced was peripheral blood. These receptors originate from a woman in her forties or fifties with acute or convalescent COVID-19.

This clone was seen just once. The CDR3 DNA follows: TGTGCCTTACGACAATCACTAGCCAAAAACATTCAGTACTTC. Translation: CALRQSLAKNIQYF. V is TRBV30 and J is TRBJ2-4, with D hard to call. The CDR3 spans 14 residues. V was clipped by 7 bases and J by 0 bases, with 13 bases between them. The germline CDR1 and CDR2 sequences are GTSNPN and SVGIG (reference sequence).

The CDR3, as DNA: TGTGCCAGCAGCTTAGCAGCGGCAACCTACGAGCAGTACTTC. Its protein is CASSLAAATYEQYF. This chain links TRBV7-2 with TRBJ2-7; D is perhaps TRBD2 (5 bases). V lost 0 bases, J lost 2 bases, and 8 bases lay in between. The germline V gene encodes CDR1 SGHTA and CDR2 FQGNSA. This CDR3 contains 14 residues.

The CDR3 loop reads CASSPTSYEQYF. The CDR3 nucleotides are TGTGCCAGCTCACCAACTAGCTACGAGCAGTACTTC. V and J are TRBV18 and TRBJ2-7; a weak D match, TRBD2 (5 bases). Germline assignment: CDR1 KGHSH and CDR2 LQKENI. The germline V and J ends were trimmed by 2 bases and 3 bases, with 5 bases remaining between them. The CDR3 spans 12 residues.

The CDR3 DNA reads as TGTGCCAGCAGCCCGGGACAGGGGAACCATGAGCAGTTCTTC. This codes for CASSPGQGNHEQFF. J is TRBJ2-1 and V is TRBV6-4; 10 nucleotides match TRBD1. This CDR3 is 14 amino acids long. Germline CDR1 reads MRHNA; CDR2 reads SNTAGT. With 6 bases clipped from V and 8 bases from J, the junction kept 7 bases outside the gene matches.

The chain recombines TRBV5-1 with TRBJ1-5; TRBD1 matches at 7 bases. V trimming: 4 bases; J trimming: 6 bases; junction bases outside the gene matches: 7. Germline V gives CDR1 SGHRS, CDR2 YFSETQ. There are 14 residues in the CDR3. CDR3: CASSPGTASQPQHF. The CDR3 coding sequence is TGCGCCAGCAGCCCAGGGACAGCGAGTCAGCCCCAGCATTTT.

The rearrangement uses TRBV5-6 and TRBJ1-2, with 8 bases fitting TRBD1. The CDR3 runs 16 residues. The V gene's germline CDR1 is SGHDT and CDR2 YYEEEE. Trimming cost V 4 bases and J 5 bases; bases outside gene matches: 13. CDR3 loop: CASSVRDRPQSYGYTF. The CDR3 DNA is TGTGCCAGCAGCGTACGGGACAGGCCTCAAAGTTATGGCTACACCTTC.

The chain uses TRBV19 and TRBJ2-3; D is uncertain. The CDR3 extends over 15 amino acids. V gave up 2 bases and J gave up 0 bases, with 9 bases separating them. Germline loops: CDR1 LNHDA, CDR2 SQIVND (reference sequence). The CDR3 DNA reads as TGTGCCAGTAGTATATTTGTCAGAAGCACAGATACGCAGTATTTT. Translated: CASSIFVRSTDTQYF.

The genes are TRBV27 and TRBJ1-2; TRBD1 is a possible D gene (6 bases). The CDR3 consists of 13 residues. In germline, CDR1 is MNHEY, CDR2 SMNVEV (reference sequence). Trimming pared 6 bases from V and 0 bases from J, leaving 8 bases between. CDR3 protein: CASRDSSNYGYTF. The CDR3 DNA reads as TGTGCCAGCAGGGACAGCTCTAACTATGGCTACACCTTC.

The J gene is TRBJ1-2, the V gene TRBV18; 7 bases fit TRBD1. The J segment lost 2 bases and the V segment lost 3 bases, leaving 0 bases of the junction unmatched. The germline V gene encodes CDR1 KGHSH and CDR2 LQKENI. This CDR3 contains 13 residues. The CDR3 reads CASSPTGNYGYTF. As DNA, the CDR3 is TGTGCCAGCTCACCGACAGGGAACTATGGCTACACCTTC.